What follows are 4 T cell receptor beta chains derived from one specimen sequenced in a study of blood T cell repertoires in COVID-19. Some clones are missing from TCRdb's copy, which holds only in-frame ones; the method was immunoSEQ multiplex PCR. Counted here are about 420,000 clones, around 90% occurring once; the ten biggest clones make up 0.7% to 1%. The sample was peripheral blood. These receptors were collected from a man in his late teens or twenties with COVID-19, enrolled during active disease.

V and J are TRBV27 and TRBJ1-2, with D unclear. Trimming removed 0 bases at V and 7 bases at J, with 9 bases between. The CDR3 is 13 residues long. The germline V gene has CDR1 MNHEY and CDR2 SMNVEV (reference sequence). CDR3 loop: CASSLSQAGGYTF. As DNA, the CDR3 is TGTGCCAGCAGTTTATCGCAGGCCGGTGGCTACACCTTC.

The chain couples TRBV19 to TRBJ1-5; TRBD1 agrees at 8 bases. In germline, CDR1 is LNHDA, CDR2 SQIVND (reference sequence). This CDR3 has 16 residues. After removal of 1 base from V and 3 bases from J, the junction contained 5 bases not matched to a gene. The DNA of the CDR3 is TGTGCCAGTAGTATAGGGGGGACAGGATACAATCAGCCCCAGCATTTT. Translated: CASSIGGTGYNQPQHF.

This clone was detected only a few times. The rearrangement joins TRBV12-3 or TRBV12-4 to TRBJ2-1; no reliable D call. CDR3 length: 13 residues. V dropped 4 bases and J dropped 5 bases, with 9 bases sitting between them. The CDR3 sequence: CASSSLRDNEQFF. The DNA for the CDR3 is TGTGCCAGCAGTTCGCTACGGGACAATGAGCAGTTCTTC.

The V gene is TRBV2, the J gene TRBJ2-7; 8 bases agree with TRBD2. V shed 6 bases and J 1 base; nucleotides not matched to a gene: 5. This CDR3 region has 14 residues. From germline, CDR1 is SNHLY and CDR2 FYNNEI. For the CDR3, the DNA is TGTGCCAGCAGGGAGGGGACTAGTTCCTACGAGCAGTACTTC. Its translation is CASREGTSSYEQYF.